This TCR beta chain stems from a study of shared clonotypes between healthy human individuals. Study-wide results and limits: Investigators expected sequencing depth to affect clonotype sharing among donors. Only blood samples were collected, and tissue repertoires likely differ.

Donors included only healthy HIV-negative adults lacking recent acute infections or vaccinations. Assay runs were performed at deep level. TCRdb keeps only in-frame clones here, not all; method: immunoSEQ multiplex PCR. The sample shows some 480,000 clones, around three quarters of them seen only once. V lost 1 base to trimming and J lost 1 base; unmatched junction nucleotides: 2. CDR1 is SGHRS, CDR2 YFSETQ, per germline. The length of the CDR3 is 15 residues. In regard to this clone: Antigen: not known.

Sequences were obtained from PBMCs. The gene calls are TRBV5-1 and TRBJ2-1, with 7 bases that match TRBD2. This sequence was found in a woman in her thirties or forties in good health. Some clones in this sample may be carry-over from other donors' samples. CDR3 protein: CASSLMGGSYNEQFF. For the CDR3, the DNA is TGCGCCAGCAGCTTGATGGGAGGGTCCTACAATGAGCAGTTCTTC.